This T cell receptor (beta chain) is from a study of cytomegalovirus exposure and HLA in healthy donors. It was with 60 Vbeta and 13 Jbeta primers that the PCR ran. Assay used: immunoSEQ multiplex PCR; TCRdb lists only in-frame clones, some missing. The sample has about 200,000 clones; about 86% are singletons. V lost 1 base, J lost 1 base, and 6 bases stayed unmatched. The germline V gene encodes CDR1 SQVTM and CDR2 ANQGSEA. The CDR3 is 15 amino acids. This chain joins TRBV29-1 and TRBJ1-2; TRBD1 matches 7 bases. Sequencing was done on a sample of PBMCs. The receptor was derived from a woman in her thirties in good health and CMV-seronegative. In nucleotides, the CDR3 is TGCAGCGTTGAAGTTAGGGGGCCCAATAACTATGGCTACACCTTC. Translated, it gives CSVEVRGPNNYGYTF.